These 24 T cell receptor beta chains were all obtained from the same sample, sequenced in a study of blood T cell repertoires in COVID-19. Assay used: immunoSEQ multiplex PCR; TCRdb lists only in-frame clones, some missing. The sample has 250,000 to 300,000 clones; about nine tenths are singletons. The material sequenced was PBMCs or T cells enriched from blood (not recorded which). These receptors were taken from a woman aged 45-65 years who had been exposed to COVID-19.

J is TRBJ1-1 and V is TRBV21-1; TRBD1 reflects the table's D call only, with no check against the DNA. TRBV21-1 is annotated as a pseudogene. This CDR3 is built from 14 residues. As DNA, the CDR3 is TGTGCCATCACACTAACAGGGTTTGTCACTGAAGCTTTCTTT. Protein sequence: CAITLTGFVTEAFF.

The V call is TRBV5-1, the J call TRBJ1-2; the match to TRBD1 covers 8 bases. This CDR3 is 16 amino acids long. Germline CDR1 SGHRS, CDR2 YFSETQ. Trimming took 0 bases from V and 4 from J; bases not matched to a gene: 8. CDR3 sequence: CASSLDLRTGIYGYTF. In DNA form, the CDR3 reads TGCGCCAGCAGCTTGGACCTTAGGACAGGGATCTATGGCTACACCTTC.

This clone is a singleton in its sample. The V call is TRBV7-2, the J call TRBJ1-5; D remains ambiguous. This CDR3 has 16 amino acids. Germline values: CDR1 SGHTA, CDR2 FQGNSA. The V end lost 1 base, the J end lost 2 bases, and 12 bases lay between the germline ends. Here the CDR3 reads CASSLVAEMGNQPQHF. The CDR3 nucleotides are TGTGCCAGCAGCTTAGTTGCCGAGATGGGCAATCAGCCCCAGCATTTT.

This chain joins TRBV27 and TRBJ2-7; possibly TRBD1 for D (5 bases). Germline V lookup: CDR1 MNHEY, CDR2 SMNVEV (reference sequence). Deletions cut 5 bases from V and 0 bases from J, with 14 bases between. The CDR3 sequence is 15 residues long. CDR3 loop: CASSLQLDSSYEQYF. The DNA of the CDR3 is TGTGCCAGCAGTCTACAGCTAGACAGCTCCTACGAGCAGTACTTC.

This clone appeared a single time. The rearrangement joins TRBV30 to TRBJ1-1, with D tentatively TRBD1 (5 bases). The CDR3 is 12 amino acids. The V and J ends lost 5 bases and 10 bases respectively, with 17 bases between them. Germline assignment: CDR1 GTSNPN and CDR2 SVGIG (reference sequence). Here the CDR3 reads CAWVRETTRAFF. The CDR3 nucleotides read TGTGCCTGGGTCAGGGAAACCACGCGAGCTTTCTTT.

CDR3 loop: CASSLRPEQAYFEKLFF. The CDR3 nucleotides are TGTGCCAGCAGCTTAAGACCCGAGCAGGCATACTTTGAAAAACTGTTTTTT. The chain has TRBV7-9 and TRBJ1-4; D remains ambiguous. Germline V lookup: CDR1 SEHNR, CDR2 FQNEAQ (reference sequence). V was shortened by 2 bases and J by 7 bases, with 20 bases between the two germline ends. The CDR3 is made up of 17 amino acids.

V is TRBV3-1 (or the pseudogene TRBV3-2) and J is TRBJ2-5; 7 bases are shared with TRBD2. The CDR3 is 15 amino acids. Trimming cost V 5 bases and J 4 bases; bases outside gene matches: 10. Germline CDR1 and CDR2: LGHDT and YNNKEL (reference sequence). The CDR3 region is CASSGRAGVAETQYF. CDR3 nucleotides: TGTGCCAGCAGCGGCCGGGCGGGGGTCGCAGAGACCCAGTACTTC.

The chain is built from TRBV28 and TRBJ1-2; TRBD1 matches 11 bases. The CDR3 is 13 amino acids. The junction had 4 bases not matched to a gene; V was cut back by 6 bases and J by 7 bases. Germline V gene lookup returns CDR1 MDHEN and CDR2 SYDVKM. CDR3: CASRRTGGGGYTF. The CDR3 region has the DNA TGTGCCAGCAGGCGGACAGGGGGCGGTGGCTACACCTTC.

The gene calls are TRBV7-2 and TRBJ1-2, with unresolved D. The CDR3 is 14 residues long. Per germline, CDR1 SGHTA and CDR2 FQGNSA. The V end lost 3 bases, the J end lost 3 bases, and 11 bases lay between the germline ends. The CDR3 loop is CASSFAPEDYGYTF. The CDR3 DNA follows: TGTGCCAGCAGCTTCGCCCCTGAGGACTATGGCTACACCTTC.

This chain links TRBV11-1 with TRBJ2-5; 7 bases are shared with TRBD1. The CDR3 has 13 amino acids. With 4 bases clipped from V and 5 bases from J, the junction kept 4 bases outside the gene matches. Germline CDR1 reads SGHAT; CDR2 reads FQDESV (reference sequence). CDR3 loop: CASSSNRGETQYF. The CDR3 DNA is TGTGCCAGCAGCTCCAACAGGGGTGAGACCCAGTACTTC.

The rearrangement joins TRBV27 to TRBJ1-1, with TRBD1 as a possible D gene (6 bases). The CDR3 is 13 residues long. The germline V gene has CDR1 MNHEY and CDR2 SMNVEV (reference sequence). V lost 3 bases and J 4 bases, leaving 9 bases between the germline ends. The CDR3: CASSFDRTTEAFF. Here the CDR3 DNA reads TGTGCCAGCAGTTTCGACAGGACCACTGAAGCTTTCTTT.

The chain has TRBV20-1 and TRBJ1-2; D is undetermined. Germline V lookup: CDR1 DFQATT, CDR2 SNEGSKA (reference sequence). The V end lost 3 bases, the J end lost 6 bases, and 11 bases lay between the germline ends. The CDR3 sequence is 12 residues long. CDR3 coding DNA: TGCAGTGCTAGTGGTCAGGTTGATGGCTACACCTTC. Residues: CSASGQVDGYTF.

The gene calls are TRBV21-1 and TRBJ2-7; the DNA was not used to check the table's D call, TRBD1. TRBV21-1 is deemed a pseudogene. CDR3 length: 16 amino acids. CDR3 DNA: TGTGCCAGCAGCAAAGTTAGACAGGGCTCGACCTACGAGCAGTACTTC. The encoded protein is CASSKVRQGSTYEQYF.

The chain employs TRBV7-8 and TRBJ1-3; weak D call: TRBD1 (5 bases). CDR1 is SGHVS and CDR2 is FQNEAQ in the germline V gene. With 3 bases removed from V and 1 base from J, the gap between germline ends came to 10 bases. CDR3 length equals 15 residues. The CDR3 nucleotides read TGTGCCAGCAGCTTGCATGGGGGGTCTGGAAACACCATATATTTT. Translating gives CASSLHGGSGNTIYF.

V usage is TRBV5-1 and J usage is TRBJ1-2; the D is unclear. Trimming removed 3 bases at V and 8 bases at J, with 17 bases between. CDR1 and CDR2 from the germline V gene are SGHRS and YFSETQ. The CDR3 has 14 amino acids. In DNA, the CDR3 is TGCGCCAGCAGCTCGAACTGGAGATCGGAGGGCTACACCTTC. Translation gives CASSSNWRSEGYTF.

The J gene is TRBJ1-5, the V gene TRBV3-1 (or the pseudogene TRBV3-2), with D maybe TRBD1 (5 bases). Germline CDR1 is LGHDT and CDR2 is YNNKEL (reference sequence). This CDR3 is built from 15 residues. The V end lost 3 bases, the J end lost 6 bases, and 15 bases lay between the germline ends. Written as DNA, the CDR3 is TGTGCCAGCAGCCATAATCCAGGGCTTCCTCAGCCCCAGCATTTT. This gives the protein CASSHNPGLPQPQHF.

The chain couples TRBV9 to TRBJ2-7; 7 nucleotides line up with TRBD2. Germline CDR1 and CDR2: SGDLS and YYNGEE. This CDR3 contains 15 residues. J was trimmed by 1 base and V by 0 bases; bases with no gene match: 4. CDR3 sequence: CASSVGEAGSYEQYF. The DNA for the CDR3 is TGTGCCAGCAGCGTAGGGGAAGCGGGGTCCTACGAGCAGTACTTC.

The chain uses TRBV7-2 and TRBJ2-7, with 8 bases lining up with TRBD1. This CDR3 is 16 amino acids long. In germline, CDR1 is SGHTA, CDR2 FQGNSA. J lost 2 bases, V lost 1 base, and 7 bases had no gene match. This chain's CDR3 is CASSLDTARGPYEQYF. The CDR3 bases are TGTGCCAGCAGCTTAGATACCGCCAGGGGGCCCTACGAGCAGTACTTC. Full variable domain (missing parts from reference TRBV7-2 and TRBJ2-7): GAGVSQSPSNKVTEKGKDVELRCDPISGHTALYWYRQSLGQGLEFLIYFQGNSAPDKSGLPSDRFSAERTGGSVSTLTIQRTQQEDSAVYLCASSLDTARGPYEQYFGPGTRLTVT.

The chain uses TRBV28 and TRBJ1-3, with TRBD1 identical over 7 bases. This CDR3 spans 14 amino acids. CDR1 MDHEN and CDR2 SYDVKM come from the germline V gene. V was pared by 10 bases and J by 2 bases, with 8 bases of the junction left unmatched. Here the CDR3 reads CAISLTGAGNTIYF. The CDR3 region has the DNA TGTGCCATTTCGCTTACAGGGGCTGGAAACACCATATATTTT.

The chain combines TRBV6-2 or TRBV6-3 with TRBJ2-7, with 9 nucleotides matching TRBD1. Germline values: CDR1 MNHEY, CDR2 SVGEGT. J gave up 6 bases and V 7 bases, and 10 bases lay outside the gene matches. CDR3 size: 14 residues. The CDR3 here is CASIPQGARTEQYF. The CDR3 coding sequence is TGTGCCAGCATCCCACAGGGGGCTCGGACCGAGCAGTACTTC.

This chain joins TRBV19 and TRBJ2-7, with 9 bases identical to TRBD1. V dropped 5 bases and J dropped 1; count of bases not matched to a gene: 3. This CDR3 has 14 amino acids. The germline V gene encodes CDR1 LNHDA and CDR2 SQIVND (reference sequence). The CDR3 spells CASSVDRGSYEQYF. CDR3 sequence (DNA): TGTGCCAGTAGTGTGGACAGGGGTTCCTACGAGCAGTACTTC.

The chain couples TRBV4-2 to TRBJ2-2, with unresolved D. The V end lost 11 bases, the J end lost 3 bases, and 13 bases lay between the germline ends. The CDR3 runs to 13 residues. Per the germline V gene, CDR1 is LGHNA and CDR2 is YNFKEQ. This CDR3 reads CAPWRQDTGELFF. In DNA form, the CDR3 reads TGTGCCCCCTGGCGTCAGGACACCGGGGAGCTGTTTTTT.

The rearrangement links TRBV19 to TRBJ2-3, with a weak D call TRBD1 (5 bases). The CDR3 length is 13 residues. The V and J ends lost 10 bases and 1 base respectively, with 12 bases between them. CDR1 is LNHDA and CDR2 is SQIVND in the germline V gene (reference sequence). CDR3 sequence (DNA): TGTGCCACCGGACACCAAGGCACAGATACGCAGTATTTT. Translating it yields CATGHQGTDTQYF.

The V call is TRBV4-1, the J call TRBJ2-2; D is perhaps TRBD1 (8 bases). V lost 5 bases to trimming and J lost 6 bases, with 28 bases between them. Germline lookup yields CDR1 MGHRA and CDR2 YSYEKL. CDR3 size: 19 residues. CDR3 loop: CASSSSGAGGVKFAGELFF. Here the CDR3 DNA reads TGCGCCAGCAGCTCAAGCGGGGCAGGGGGCGTTAAGTTTGCCGGGGAGCTGTTTTTT.